Following are 5 T cell receptor beta chains from one sample sequenced in a study of tissue T cells after allogeneic stem cell transplantation. The data were produced by immunoSEQ multiplex PCR, yet TCRdb's version contains in-frame clones alone and is incomplete. This table has some 25,000 clones, 91% appearing once. This sample comprised blood, obtained before transplantation. The receptor set was obtained from a male donor aged 60 or older who later had graft-versus-host disease after an allogeneic stem cell transplant.

This chain uses TRBV3-1 (or the pseudogene TRBV3-2) with TRBJ1-1; 7 bases fit TRBD1. The CDR3 contains 14 residues. Trimming cost V 4 bases and J 4 bases; bases outside gene matches: 6. Germline V CDR1 and CDR2: LGHDT, YNNKEL (reference sequence). The CDR3 sequence: CASSPQGTRTEAFF. Here the CDR3 DNA reads TGTGCCAGCAGCCCACAGGGGACTCGCACTGAAGCTTTCTTT.

This clone has only one observation. The chain uses TRBV10-3 and TRBJ2-3, with 9 bases that match TRBD1. CDR1 and CDR2 (germline): ENHRY, SYGVKD. Losses at the gene ends were 6 bases for V and 4 bases for J; bases not matched to a gene: 8. The CDR3 is 15 amino acids. The CDR3 spells CAIRKDRGSPDTQYF. CDR3 DNA: TGTGCCATCAGGAAGGACAGGGGCAGCCCAGATACGCAGTATTTT.

This sequence joins TRBV5-1 and TRBJ2-2, with 10 positions matching TRBD2. V lost 2 bases and J lost 9; bases outside the gene matches: 7. CDR3 length: 15 amino acids. The germline CDR1 and CDR2 sequences are SGHRS and YFSETQ. In nucleotides, the CDR3 is TGCGCCAGCAGCTTTGGTAGCGGGGGGACCTGGGAGCTGTTTTTT. Its translation is CASSFGSGGTWELFF.

V and J are TRBV6-5 and TRBJ1-2; D is possibly TRBD1 (6 bases). Germline CDR1 and CDR2: MNHEY and SVGAGI. V lost 9 bases, J lost 2 bases, and 10 bases lay in between. This CDR3 is built from 12 residues. The CDR3 loop reads CARYRDNYGYTF. The CDR3 bases are TGTGCCAGGTACAGGGACAACTATGGCTACACCTTC.

This sequence joins TRBV30 and TRBJ1-2; D is uncertain. This CDR3 region has 15 residues. Germline CDR1 and CDR2: GTSNPN and SVGIG (reference sequence). V was cut by 3 bases and J by 5 bases, with 19 bases left in between. CDR3 DNA: TGTGCCTGGAGGGATAGCAGGTGGGATGGGTATGGCTACACCTTC. Encoded protein: CAWRDSRWDGYGYTF.